The entry below describes one T cell receptor (beta chain). The antigen remains unidentified. This record comes from a study of type 1 and type 2 diabetes patients. Overall study context: T cells were magnetically sorted from PBMCs as CD4+ or CD8+ subsets. Overall study findings and caveats: Age and gender were not matched between study groups, possibly biasing interpretation.

The PCR template was genomic DNA. The TCR beta CDR3 region was amplified using 30 forward and 13 reverse primers. From the multiplex PCR reads, TCRdb called clonotypes with MiXCR, one entry per CDR3 protein. The table records about 270,000 distinct CDR3 sequences, roughly 50% of them present only once. Sequenced material: peripheral blood mononuclear cells (PBMCs). This receptor was taken from a young man with type 2 diabetes.

CDR3 loop: CSAREATSGTLRAQETQYF. The CDR3 nucleotides are TGCAGTGCTAGAGAGGCGACTAGCGGGACTTTGAGGGCACAAGAGACCCAGTACTTC. The chain is built from TRBV20-1 and TRBJ2-5; 11 bases match TRBD2. Germline CDR1 is DFQATT and CDR2 is SNEGSKA (reference sequence). The V and J ends lost 0 bases and 2 bases, in that order; junction bases with no gene match: 14. The CDR3 spans 19 residues.